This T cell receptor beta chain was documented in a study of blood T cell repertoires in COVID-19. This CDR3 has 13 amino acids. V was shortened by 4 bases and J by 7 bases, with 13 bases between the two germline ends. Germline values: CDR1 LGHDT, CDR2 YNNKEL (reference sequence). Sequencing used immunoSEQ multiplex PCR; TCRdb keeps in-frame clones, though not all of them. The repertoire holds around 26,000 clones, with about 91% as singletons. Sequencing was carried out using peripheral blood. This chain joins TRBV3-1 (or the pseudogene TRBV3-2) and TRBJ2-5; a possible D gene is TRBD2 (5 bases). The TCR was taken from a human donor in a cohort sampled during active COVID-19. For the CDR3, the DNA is TGTGCCAGCAGCCCGACCCCTCGGGGGACCCAGTACTTC. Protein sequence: CASSPTPRGTQYF.